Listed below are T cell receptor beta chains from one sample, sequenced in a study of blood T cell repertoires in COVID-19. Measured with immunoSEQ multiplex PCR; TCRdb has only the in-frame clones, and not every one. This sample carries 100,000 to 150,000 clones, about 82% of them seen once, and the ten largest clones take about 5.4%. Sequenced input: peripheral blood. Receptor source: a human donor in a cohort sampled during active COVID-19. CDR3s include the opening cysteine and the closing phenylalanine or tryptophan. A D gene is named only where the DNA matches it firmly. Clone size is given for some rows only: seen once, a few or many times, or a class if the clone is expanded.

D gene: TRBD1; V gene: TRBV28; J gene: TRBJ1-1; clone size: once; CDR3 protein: CASSRQGLNTEAFF; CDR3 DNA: TGTGCCAGCAGTCGACAGGGGTTGAACACTGAAGCTTTCTTT
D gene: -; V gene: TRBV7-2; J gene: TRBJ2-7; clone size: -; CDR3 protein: CASSFRTSLGQYF; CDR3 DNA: TGTGCCAGCAGCTTTCGGACTTCACTCGGGCAGTACTTC
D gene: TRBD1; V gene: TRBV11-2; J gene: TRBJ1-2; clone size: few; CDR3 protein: CASSFRDSAYGYTF; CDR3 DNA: TGTGCCAGCAGCTTTCGGGACAGCGCCTATGGCTACACCTTC
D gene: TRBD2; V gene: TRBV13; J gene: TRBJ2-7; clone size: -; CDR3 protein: CATSLGRGGYEQYF; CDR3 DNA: TGTGCCACCAGCTTAGGGCGGGGGGGGTACGAGCAGTACTTC
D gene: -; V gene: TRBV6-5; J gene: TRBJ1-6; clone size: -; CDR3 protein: CASRRTGYNSPLHF; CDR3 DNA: TGTGCCAGCAGGCGTACAGGATATAATTCACCCCTCCACTTT
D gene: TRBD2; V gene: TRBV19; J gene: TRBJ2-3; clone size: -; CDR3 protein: CASSPGLAPSTDTQYF; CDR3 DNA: TGTGCCAGTAGCCCGGGACTAGCGCCTAGCACAGATACGCAGTATTTT
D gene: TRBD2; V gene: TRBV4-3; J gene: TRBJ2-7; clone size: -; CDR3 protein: CASSQESLHGTSGYEQYF; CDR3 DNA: TGCGCCAGCAGCCAAGAAAGCCTCCACGGGACTAGCGGATACGAGCAGTACTTC
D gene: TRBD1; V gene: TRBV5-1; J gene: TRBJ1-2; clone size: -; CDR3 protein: CASSLGDRDRGGYTF; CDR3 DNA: TGCGCCAGCAGCTTGGGGGACAGGGACCGGGGTGGCTACACCTTC
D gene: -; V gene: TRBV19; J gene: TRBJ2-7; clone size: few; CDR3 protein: CASSPYSPIRGYYEQYF; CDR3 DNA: TGTGCCAGTAGTCCCTACTCCCCTATACGGGGGTACTACGAGCAGTACTTC
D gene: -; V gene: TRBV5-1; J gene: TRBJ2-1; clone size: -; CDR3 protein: CASSWGMGAGYSYNEQFF; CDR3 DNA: TGCGCCAGCAGCTGGGGGATGGGGGCTGGGTACTCCTACAATGAGCAGTTCTTC
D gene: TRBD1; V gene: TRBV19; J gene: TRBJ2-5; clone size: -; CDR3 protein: CASRHTGGQETQYF; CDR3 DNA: TGTGCCAGTCGCCACACAGGGGGTCAAGAGACCCAGTACTTC
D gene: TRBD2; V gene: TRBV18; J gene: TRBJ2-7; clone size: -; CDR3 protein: CASSLGGLVYEQYF; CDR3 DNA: TGTGCCAGCTCGCTCGGGGGACTAGTCTACGAGCAGTACTTC
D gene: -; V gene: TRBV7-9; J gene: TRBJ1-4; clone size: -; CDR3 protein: CASSLVDSRNEKLFF; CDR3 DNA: TGTGCCAGCAGCTTAGTTGACAGCAGGAATGAAAAACTGTTTTTT
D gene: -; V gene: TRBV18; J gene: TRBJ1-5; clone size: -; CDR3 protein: CASSPRINSNQPQHF; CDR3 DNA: TGTGCCAGCTCGCCCAGAATTAATTCCAATCAGCCCCAGCATTTT
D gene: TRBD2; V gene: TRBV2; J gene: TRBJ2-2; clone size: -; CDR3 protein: CASSGRGRLNTGELFF; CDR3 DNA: TGTGCCAGCAGTGGGCGGGGGAGGCTGAACACCGGGGAGCTGTTTTTT
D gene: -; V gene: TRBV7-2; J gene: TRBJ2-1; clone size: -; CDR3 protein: CASIGGTVHEQFF; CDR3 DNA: TGTGCCAGCATTGGAGGGACAGTTCATGAGCAGTTCTTC
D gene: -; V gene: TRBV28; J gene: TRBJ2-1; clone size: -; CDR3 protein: CASKTGELARYNEQFF; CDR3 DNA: TGTGCCAGCAAGACAGGGGAACTAGCGCGCTACAATGAGCAGTTCTTC
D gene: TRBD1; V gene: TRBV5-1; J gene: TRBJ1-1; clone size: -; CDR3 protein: CASRSTGGKNTEAFF; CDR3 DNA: TGCGCCAGCAGGTCCACAGGGGGAAAGAACACTGAAGCTTTCTTT
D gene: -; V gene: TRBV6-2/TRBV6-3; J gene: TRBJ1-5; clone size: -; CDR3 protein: CASSIRHAGGVAQPQHF; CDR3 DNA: TGTGCCAGCAGCATCCGACATGCGGGGGGGGTTGCTCAGCCCCAGCATTTT
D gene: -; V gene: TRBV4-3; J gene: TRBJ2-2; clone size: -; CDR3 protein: CASSQGDTKSSGTGELFF; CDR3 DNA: TGCGCCAGCAGCCAAGGGGACACGAAAAGTAGCGGGACCGGGGAGCTGTTTTTT
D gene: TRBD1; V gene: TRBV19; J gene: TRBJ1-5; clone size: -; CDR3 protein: CASATGGKRQPQHF; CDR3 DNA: TGTGCCAGCGCTACAGGGGGAAAGAGGCAGCCCCAGCATTTT
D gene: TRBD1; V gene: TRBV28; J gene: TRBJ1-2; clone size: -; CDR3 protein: CASNLGGGDYGYTF; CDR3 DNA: TGTGCCAGTAACCTAGGAGGGGGCGACTATGGCTACACCTTC
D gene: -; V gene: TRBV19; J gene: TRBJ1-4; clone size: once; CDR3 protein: CASSPGATNEKLFF; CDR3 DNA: TGTGCCAGTAGCCCCGGTGCAACTAATGAAAAACTGTTTTTT
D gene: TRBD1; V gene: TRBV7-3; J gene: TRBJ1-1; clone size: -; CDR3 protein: CASREQGAITEAFF; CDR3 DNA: TGTGCCAGCAGGGAACAGGGGGCTATAACTGAAGCTTTCTTT
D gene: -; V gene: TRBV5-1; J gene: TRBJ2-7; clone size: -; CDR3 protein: CASSSESRVTEQYF; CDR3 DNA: TGCGCCAGCAGCTCGGAGTCGAGAGTGACCGAGCAGTACTTC
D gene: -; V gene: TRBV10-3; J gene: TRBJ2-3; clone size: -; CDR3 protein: CAISAPRAGTDTQYF; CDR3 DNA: TGTGCCATCAGTGCTCCGCGGGCTGGCACAGATACGCAGTATTTT
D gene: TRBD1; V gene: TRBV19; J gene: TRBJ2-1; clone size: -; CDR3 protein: CASSMVGQGKNEQFF; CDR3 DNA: TGTGCCAGTAGTATGGTGGGACAGGGGAAAAATGAGCAGTTCTTC
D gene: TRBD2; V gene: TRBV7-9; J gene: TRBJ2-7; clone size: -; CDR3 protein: CASSRSGSSYEQYF; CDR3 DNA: TGTGCCAGCAGCCGTAGCGGGAGCTCCTACGAGCAGTACTTC
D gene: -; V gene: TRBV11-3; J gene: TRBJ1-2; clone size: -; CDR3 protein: CASSSTRVVPYGYTF; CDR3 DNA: TGTGCCAGCAGCTCTACTAGGGTCGTTCCCTATGGCTACACCTTC
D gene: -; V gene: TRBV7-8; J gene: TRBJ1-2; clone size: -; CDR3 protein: CASSLAGVDGYTF; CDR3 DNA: TGTGCCAGCAGCTTAGCCGGGGTAGATGGCTACACCTTC
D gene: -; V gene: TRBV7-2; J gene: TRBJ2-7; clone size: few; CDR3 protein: CASSLALQASYEQYF; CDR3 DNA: TGTGCCAGCAGCTTAGCTCTACAGGCCTCCTACGAGCAGTACTTC
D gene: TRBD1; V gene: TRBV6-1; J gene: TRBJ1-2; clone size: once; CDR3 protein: CASSEMAGGIYGYTF; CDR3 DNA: TGTGCCAGCAGTGAAATGGCAGGGGGTATCTATGGCTACACCTTC
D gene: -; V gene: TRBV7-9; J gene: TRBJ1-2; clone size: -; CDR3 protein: CASSQGTTASYGYTF; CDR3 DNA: TGTGCCAGCAGCCAGGGGACGACGGCGAGTTATGGCTACACCTTC
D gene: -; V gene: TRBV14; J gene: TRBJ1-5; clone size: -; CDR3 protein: CASSQDLRGTQHF; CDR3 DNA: TGTGCCAGCAGCCAAGATTTACGGGGGACCCAGCATTTT
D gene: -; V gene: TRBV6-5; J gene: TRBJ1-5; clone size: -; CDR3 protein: CASSLRGQPQHF; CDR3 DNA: TGTGCCAGCAGTCTACGGGGACAGCCCCAGCATTTT
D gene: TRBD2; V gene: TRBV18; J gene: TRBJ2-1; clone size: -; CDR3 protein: CASSPSLADYNEQFF; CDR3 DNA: TGTGCCAGCTCACCAAGCCTAGCGGACTACAATGAGCAGTTCTTC
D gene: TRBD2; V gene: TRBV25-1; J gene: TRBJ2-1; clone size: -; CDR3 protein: CASSPGTRDNEQFF; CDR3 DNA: TGTGCCAGCAGTCCCGGGACTAGGGACAATGAGCAGTTCTTC
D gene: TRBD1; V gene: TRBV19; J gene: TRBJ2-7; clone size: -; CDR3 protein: CASSLRTGGVKQYF; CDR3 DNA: TGTGCCAGTAGTCTCAGGACAGGGGGCGTAAAGCAGTACTTC
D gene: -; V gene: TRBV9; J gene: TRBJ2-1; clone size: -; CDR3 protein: CASSVVADSYNEQFF; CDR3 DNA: TGTGCCAGCAGCGTAGTAGCGGACTCCTACAATGAGCAGTTCTTC
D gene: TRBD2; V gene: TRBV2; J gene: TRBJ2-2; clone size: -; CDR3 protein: CASSPTSGPTGELFF; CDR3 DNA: TGTGCCAGCAGTCCTACTAGCGGGCCCACCGGGGAGCTGTTTTTT
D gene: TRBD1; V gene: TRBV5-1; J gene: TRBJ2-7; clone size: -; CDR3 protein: CASSPLPGTGSYEQYF; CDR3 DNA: TGCGCCAGCAGCCCTCTTCCCGGGACAGGGTCTTACGAGCAGTACTTC
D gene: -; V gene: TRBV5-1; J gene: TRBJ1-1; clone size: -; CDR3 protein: CASREGFTESAEAFF; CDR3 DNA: TGCGCCAGCAGGGAGGGTTTTACGGAGTCGGCTGAAGCTTTCTTT
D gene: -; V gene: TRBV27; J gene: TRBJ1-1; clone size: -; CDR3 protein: CASRPPTGNTEAFF; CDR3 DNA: TGTGCCAGCAGACCCCCGACAGGGAACACTGAAGCTTTCTTT
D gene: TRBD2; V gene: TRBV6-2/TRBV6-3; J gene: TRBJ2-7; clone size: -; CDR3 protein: CASSYYQAGRQYF; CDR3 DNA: TGTGCCAGCAGTTACTACCAAGCGGGACGGCAGTACTTC
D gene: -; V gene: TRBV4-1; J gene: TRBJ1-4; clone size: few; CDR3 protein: CASSQDSLGGEKLFF; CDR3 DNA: TGCGCCAGCAGCCAAGATTCGCTAGGGGGTGAAAAACTGTTTTTT
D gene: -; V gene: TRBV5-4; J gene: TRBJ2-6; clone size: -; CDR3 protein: CASSLPTVGGSSGANVLTF; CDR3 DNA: TGTGCCAGCAGCTTGCCAACCGTTGGGGGGAGCTCTGGGGCCAACGTCCTGACTTTC
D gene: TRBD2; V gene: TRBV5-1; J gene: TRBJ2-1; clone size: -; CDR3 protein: CASSPGTSGVYGDEQFF; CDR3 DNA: TGCGCCAGCAGCCCCGGGACTAGCGGGGTATATGGGGATGAGCAGTTCTTC
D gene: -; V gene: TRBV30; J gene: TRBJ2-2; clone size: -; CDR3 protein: CAWGVSGELFF; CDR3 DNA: TGTGCCTGGGGCGTATCCGGGGAGCTGTTTTTT
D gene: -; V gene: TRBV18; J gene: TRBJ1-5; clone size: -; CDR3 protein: CASSPRDNQPQHF; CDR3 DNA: TGTGCCAGCTCACCGAGGGACAATCAGCCCCAGCATTTT
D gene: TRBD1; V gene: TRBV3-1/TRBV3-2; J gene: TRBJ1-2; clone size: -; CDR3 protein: CASSRQGATYGYTF; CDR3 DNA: TGTGCCAGCAGCCGACAGGGGGCCACCTATGGCTACACCTTC
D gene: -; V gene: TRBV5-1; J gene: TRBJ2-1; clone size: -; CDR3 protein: CASSLLSSVENEQFF; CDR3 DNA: TGCGCCAGCAGCTTGTTGTCTAGTGTGGAAAATGAGCAGTTCTTC
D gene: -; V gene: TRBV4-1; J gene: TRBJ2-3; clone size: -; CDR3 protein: CASSPWRAGKDTQYF; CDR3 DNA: TGCGCCAGCAGCCCCTGGCGGGCCGGAAAAGATACGCAGTATTTT
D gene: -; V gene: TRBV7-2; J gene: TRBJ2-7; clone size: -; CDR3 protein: CASTTGHLLTSYEQYF; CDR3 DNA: TGTGCCAGCACCACGGGACACCTATTGACATCCTACGAGCAGTACTTC